Below, one T cell receptor beta chain is given with its context. Method: immunoSEQ multiplex PCR; TCRdb's copy keeps in-frame clones and lacks some. Of about 50,000 clones listed, nearly 96% are singletons. The source of the sample is a study of control samples from healthy donors and cancer patients. With V trimmed by 4 bases and J by 4 bases, 2 bases remained unmatched. This CDR3 is 15 amino acids long. Germline CDR1 reads ENHRY; CDR2 reads SYGVKD. Specimen: blood. The rearrangement links TRBV10-3 to TRBJ1-5; 12 nucleotides agree with TRBD1. The sequence derives from a woman aged 25 to 39 in good health. The DNA of the CDR3 is TGTGCCATCAGTGGGGACAGGGGGCTTAATCAGCCCCAGCATTTT. This translates into CAISGDRGLNQPQHF.